The 8 T cell receptor beta chains below were found in one sample sequenced in a study of hypomethylating agent response in myelodysplastic syndrome. Profiled with immunoSEQ multiplex PCR; TCRdb holds only in-frame clones, not every one. The sample contains around 11,000 clones, about 83% of which appear only once. This sample comprised bone marrow, obtained before or after starting hypomethylating agent treatment for myelodysplastic syndrome (not recorded which). These receptors originate from a human donor with myelodysplastic syndrome.

This rearrangement joins TRBV11-2 to TRBJ2-4; D might be TRBD2 (5 bases). The length of the CDR3 is 17 residues. Germline V gene data show CDR1 as SGHAT and CDR2 as FQNNGV. Trimming cost V 2 bases and J 0 bases, with 14 bases left between them. The CDR3 DNA reads TGTGCCAGCAGCTTATCTGTACGGACTGTAGCCAAAAACATTCAGTACTTC. Encoded protein: CASSLSVRTVAKNIQYF. Full variable domain (remainder filled in from reference TRBV11-2 and TRBJ2-4): EAGVAQSPRYKIIEKRQSVAFWCNPISGHATLYWYQQILGQGPKLLIQFQNNGVVDDSQLPKDRFSAERLKGVDSTLKIQPAKLEDSAVYLCASSLSVRTVAKNIQYFGAGTRLSVL.

In nucleotides, the CDR3 is TGCGCCAGCAGCCAAGCCCAGGGTAGCTCCTACGAGCAGTACTTC. Protein: CASSQAQGSSYEQYF. The J gene is TRBJ2-7, the V gene TRBV4-1; a possible D gene is TRBD1 (5 bases). The germline CDR1 and CDR2 sequences are MGHRA and YSYEKL. Trimming removed 1 base at V and 0 bases at J, with 10 bases between. The CDR3 loop spans 15 amino acids.

This clone was detected a few times. This chain connects TRBV30 to TRBJ1-6; TRBD1 might be the D (5 bases). This CDR3 spans 16 amino acids. V was trimmed by 6 bases and J by 7 bases, leaving 22 bases between them. Per the germline V gene, CDR1 is GTSNPN and CDR2 is SVGIG (reference sequence). As DNA, the CDR3 is TGTGCCTGCCCCATGTCCGCGGCAGGGATGAATTCACCCCTCCACTTT. The encoded protein is CACPMSAAGMNSPLHF.

The chain is built from TRBV5-1 and TRBJ1-6, with D possibly TRBD1 on 5 matching bases. From germline, CDR1 is SGHRS and CDR2 YFSETQ. Trimming shortened V by 4 bases and J by 5 bases, and 22 bases separated the two germline ends. This CDR3 contains 18 residues. CDR3 nucleotide sequence: TGCGCCAGCAGCCCGGGGCCCTCAGATGCCTTTAATAATTCACCCCTCCACTTT. Amino acid sequence: CASSPGPSDAFNNSPLHF.

To note about this clone: The sample contains more than one DNA sequence encoding this CDR3. The rearrangement uses TRBV27 and TRBJ1-1, with D hard to call. Germline-derived CDR1 and CDR2 are MNHEY and SMNVEV (reference sequence). This CDR3 contains 14 residues. V was trimmed by 3 bases and J by 0 bases, leaving 8 bases between them. CDR3 amino acids: CASSLRPLNTEAFF. The DNA for the CDR3 is TGTGCCAGCAGTTTGAGACCGTTGAACACTGAAGCTTTCTTT.

In its sample, this clone was seen a few times. The rearrangement joins TRBV30 to TRBJ1-6; D unclear. V dropped 0 bases and J dropped 11 bases, with 17 bases sitting between them. CDR3 length equals 15 residues. Germline V gene data show CDR1 as GTSNPN and CDR2 as SVGIG (reference sequence). CDR3 in amino acids: CAWSVRGLRVPPLHF. CDR3 nucleotides: TGTGCCTGGAGTGTACGCGGGCTGCGTGTACCACCCCTCCACTTT.

The gene calls are TRBV6-6 and TRBJ2-5, with 14 positions matching TRBD2. The trim removed 5 bases at V and 4 bases at J, leaving 6 bases unmatched. The germline V gene encodes CDR1 MNHNY and CDR2 SVGAGI (reference sequence). The CDR3 totals 16 residues. The CDR3 bases are TGTGCCAGCAGTAGGGGACTAGCGGGAGAAGTAGAGACCCAGTACTTC. It is translated as CASSRGLAGEVETQYF.

The chain links TRBV5-4 to TRBJ1-1; 7 nucleotides match TRBD1. CDR1 and CDR2 (germline): SGHNT, YYREEE (reference sequence). Trimming took 5 bases from V and 0 from J; bases not matched to a gene: 7. The CDR3 runs to 15 residues. The CDR3 sequence is CASSPRTGMNTEAFF. DNA of the CDR3: TGTGCCAGCAGTCCTCGGACAGGAATGAACACTGAAGCTTTCTTT.